These T cell receptor beta chains were read from a single sample in a study of CD8 T cells in ankylosing spondylitis. Via MiXCR, TCRdb re-called the 5' RACE reads, giving one row per CDR3 protein. The sample records about 800,000 distinct CDR3 sequences, roughly 12% being singletons. What was sequenced was blood, either unsorted or a sorted T cell fraction (not recorded which). These receptor sequences come from a male donor with ankylosing spondylitis. The CDR3 runs from the conserved cysteine through the conserved F or W. Each record gives: J gene, D gene, clone size, CDR3 length, V gene, CDR3 DNA, CDR3 protein. A D gene is named only where the DNA matches it firmly. Expanded clones get a size class; other rows say once, few or many, or leave the size out.

j_call: TRBJ2-5; d_call: TRBD1; clone_size: .; cdr3_length: 15; v_call: TRBV7-2; cdr3_nt: TGTGCCAGCAGCACCCCAGGGGGCGAAGGAAAGACCCAGTACTTC; cdr3_aa: CASSTPGGEGKTQYF
j_call: TRBJ2-4; d_call: TRBD2; clone_size: few; cdr3_length: 15; v_call: TRBV7-2; cdr3_nt: TGTGCCAGCAGGACGGGACTAGCGCTAGAAAACATTCAGTACTTC; cdr3_aa: CASRTGLALENIQYF
j_call: TRBJ1-2; d_call: .; clone_size: .; cdr3_length: 12; v_call: TRBV7-9; cdr3_nt: TGTGCCCTGGCGACGGGCCCATTCATTTACACCTTC; cdr3_aa: CALATGPFIYTF
j_call: TRBJ2-5; d_call: TRBD1; clone_size: .; cdr3_length: 15; v_call: TRBV28; cdr3_nt: TGTGCCAGCAGTCTCGCCTCGACAGGGTGGGAGACCCAGTACTTC; cdr3_aa: CASSLASTGWETQYF
j_call: TRBJ1-2; d_call: TRBD1; clone_size: .; cdr3_length: 14; v_call: TRBV6-2/TRBV6-3; cdr3_nt: TGTGCCAGCAGCCAGGACAGGGAACCCGATGGCTACACCTTC; cdr3_aa: CASSQDREPDGYTF
j_call: TRBJ1-6; d_call: .; clone_size: many; cdr3_length: 13; v_call: TRBV9; cdr3_nt: TGTGCCAGCAGCGCCTTCCAGATTGGGCCCCTCCACTTT; cdr3_aa: CASSAFQIGPLHF
j_call: TRBJ1-4; d_call: TRBD1; clone_size: few; cdr3_length: 16; v_call: TRBV4-2; cdr3_nt: TGTGCCAGCAGCCATTCGCAGGGGGCAACTAATGAAAAACTGTTTTTT; cdr3_aa: CASSHSQGATNEKLFF
j_call: TRBJ1-4; d_call: .; clone_size: few; cdr3_length: 14; v_call: TRBV3-1; cdr3_nt: TGTGCCAGCAGCCCAGCGCGTACTAATGAAAAACTGTTTTTT; cdr3_aa: CASSPARTNEKLFF
j_call: TRBJ2-3; d_call: .; clone_size: many; cdr3_length: 14; v_call: TRBV20-1; cdr3_nt: TGCAGTGCCCCCCGGGGTAGCGGCACAGATACGCAGTATTTT; cdr3_aa: CSAPRGSGTDTQYF
j_call: TRBJ2-7; d_call: .; clone_size: .; cdr3_length: 16; v_call: TRBV18; cdr3_nt: TGTGCCAGCTCACGCTCGAACGGGGAGTTGGGTTACGAGCAGTACTTC; cdr3_aa: CASSRSNGELGYEQYF
j_call: TRBJ2-6; d_call: .; clone_size: few; cdr3_length: 16; v_call: TRBV28; cdr3_nt: TGTGCCAGCAAAAGGGACGATTTCTCTGGGGCCAACGTCCTGACTTTC; cdr3_aa: CASKRDDFSGANVLTF
j_call: TRBJ2-3; d_call: TRBD1; clone_size: many; cdr3_length: 15; v_call: TRBV29-1; cdr3_nt: TGCAGCGTTGTATCGGGACAGGGATTCGCAGATACGCAGTATTTT; cdr3_aa: CSVVSGQGFADTQYF
j_call: TRBJ1-1; d_call: .; clone_size: many; cdr3_length: 14; v_call: TRBV5-1; cdr3_nt: TGTGCCAGCAGCTTGGACGGACGGAATACTGAAGCTTTCTTT; cdr3_aa: CASSLDGRNTEAFF
j_call: TRBJ2-1; d_call: .; clone_size: .; cdr3_length: 14; v_call: TRBV4-2; cdr3_nt: TGTGCCAGCAGCCAACGCCTAGAAGACAATGAGCAGTTCTTC; cdr3_aa: CASSQRLEDNEQFF
j_call: TRBJ2-4; d_call: .; clone_size: few; cdr3_length: 14; v_call: TRBV28; cdr3_nt: TGTGCCAGCAGTGATCTTCGCGTTGCAAACATTCAGTACTTC; cdr3_aa: CASSDLRVANIQYF
j_call: TRBJ2-1; d_call: .; clone_size: .; cdr3_length: 13; v_call: TRBV7-2; cdr3_nt: TGTGCCAGCAGCAGACTTCGTTTTGATGAGCAGTTCTTC; cdr3_aa: CASSRLRFDEQFF
j_call: TRBJ2-3; d_call: TRBD2; clone_size: .; cdr3_length: 15; v_call: TRBV7-2; cdr3_nt: TGTGCCAGCAGTTCGAGCGGGGGGAAGACAGATACGCAGTATTTT; cdr3_aa: CASSSSGGKTDTQYF
j_call: TRBJ2-5; d_call: .; clone_size: .; cdr3_length: 15; v_call: TRBV4-2; cdr3_nt: TGTGCCAGCAGCCAAGATCTCATGGAGTCGAAGACCCAGTACTTC; cdr3_aa: CASSQDLMESKTQYF
j_call: TRBJ1-1; d_call: .; clone_size: few; cdr3_length: 11; v_call: TRBV10-3; cdr3_nt: TGTGCCATCAGTGTCGGGGCTGAAGCTTTCTTT; cdr3_aa: CAISVGAEAFF
j_call: TRBJ2-7; d_call: .; clone_size: few; cdr3_length: 15; v_call: TRBV5-1; cdr3_nt: TGCGCCAGCAGCTTGGGGGCTGGCCTTACCTACGAGCAGTACTTC; cdr3_aa: CASSLGAGLTYEQYF
j_call: TRBJ1-3; d_call: .; clone_size: few; cdr3_length: 16; v_call: TRBV4-1; cdr3_nt: TGCGCCAGCAGCCAAGGGCGTCCAAATCTTGGGGACACCATATATTTT; cdr3_aa: CASSQGRPNLGDTIYF
j_call: TRBJ1-5; d_call: .; clone_size: .; cdr3_length: 16; v_call: TRBV3-1; cdr3_nt: TGTGCCAGCAGCGGAGGGGGGACGGTACGCAATCAGCCCCAGCATTTT; cdr3_aa: CASSGGGTVRNQPQHF
j_call: TRBJ2-1; d_call: .; clone_size: .; cdr3_length: 15; v_call: TRBV28; cdr3_nt: TGTGCCAGCAGTCACCGGGACCAAGACCGGAATGAGCAGTTCTTC; cdr3_aa: CASSHRDQDRNEQFF
j_call: TRBJ1-2; d_call: .; clone_size: .; cdr3_length: 12; v_call: TRBV7-2; cdr3_nt: TGTGCCAGCAGCTTAGTGTACCATGGCTACACCTTC; cdr3_aa: CASSLVYHGYTF
j_call: TRBJ2-5; d_call: .; clone_size: few; cdr3_length: 15; v_call: TRBV7-2; cdr3_nt: TGTGCCAGCAGCCCCCCGCCTATGGGCCCTGTGCCCCAGTACTTC; cdr3_aa: CASSPPPMGPVPQYF
j_call: TRBJ1-5; d_call: .; clone_size: .; cdr3_length: 14; v_call: TRBV28; cdr3_nt: TGTGCCAGCAGTCCACTTCAGAACAATCAGCCCCAGCATTTT; cdr3_aa: CASSPLQNNQPQHF
j_call: TRBJ2-3; d_call: TRBD2; clone_size: many; cdr3_length: 15; v_call: TRBV6-2/TRBV6-3; cdr3_nt: TGTGCCAGCAGCCCAGCGGGGGGGCCGACAGATACGCAGTATTTT; cdr3_aa: CASSPAGGPTDTQYF
j_call: TRBJ2-5; d_call: .; clone_size: .; cdr3_length: 13; v_call: TRBV5-1; cdr3_nt: TGCGCCAGCAGCACCAGGGGAGAAGAGACCCAGTACTTC; cdr3_aa: CASSTRGEETQYF
j_call: TRBJ2-3; d_call: .; clone_size: few; cdr3_length: 16; v_call: TRBV5-1; cdr3_nt: TGCGCCAGCAGCTTGATCAGGGGAGATGAGGCAGATACGCAGTATTTT; cdr3_aa: CASSLIRGDEADTQYF
j_call: TRBJ2-3; d_call: .; clone_size: many; cdr3_length: 14; v_call: TRBV20-1; cdr3_nt: TGCAGTGCCACGATACCCGGGAGCACAGATACGCAGTATTTT; cdr3_aa: CSATIPGSTDTQYF
j_call: TRBJ1-2; d_call: .; clone_size: few; cdr3_length: 15; v_call: TRBV7-3; cdr3_nt: TGTGCCAGCAGCTTAACGTTCCGGGAAAACTATGGCTACACCTTC; cdr3_aa: CASSLTFRENYGYTF
j_call: TRBJ1-2; d_call: .; clone_size: .; cdr3_length: 15; v_call: TRBV7-2; cdr3_nt: TGTGCCAGCAGCTTAGAATCCACTGAGGTTTATGGCTACACCTTC; cdr3_aa: CASSLESTEVYGYTF
j_call: TRBJ1-1; d_call: .; clone_size: few; cdr3_length: 16; v_call: TRBV7-3; cdr3_nt: TGTGCCAGCAGCTTAAGCCCGCTGAGGGAGATCACTGAAGCTTTCTTT; cdr3_aa: CASSLSPLREITEAFF
j_call: TRBJ2-3; d_call: .; clone_size: few; cdr3_length: 16; v_call: TRBV5-1; cdr3_nt: TGCGCCAGCAGCTTGGAACTCGGACAGTACACAGATACGCAGTATTTT; cdr3_aa: CASSLELGQYTDTQYF
j_call: TRBJ2-7; d_call: TRBD2; clone_size: many; cdr3_length: 12; v_call: TRBV20-1; cdr3_nt: TGCGCTATGACTAGCGCGGCCTACGAGCAGTACTTC; cdr3_aa: CAMTSAAYEQYF
j_call: TRBJ2-1; d_call: TRBD2; clone_size: .; cdr3_length: 15; v_call: TRBV29-1; cdr3_nt: TGCAGCGTTGGGGTTCGGCGGGAGGCCTACAATGAGCAGTTCTTC; cdr3_aa: CSVGVRREAYNEQFF
j_call: TRBJ2-1; d_call: TRBD2; clone_size: .; cdr3_length: 14; v_call: TRBV20-1; cdr3_nt: TGCAGGGCACTAGCGGGAGTAAGGGGGAATGAGCAGTTCTTC; cdr3_aa: CRALAGVRGNEQFF
j_call: TRBJ1-3; d_call: .; clone_size: few; cdr3_length: 16; v_call: TRBV28; cdr3_nt: TGTGCCAGCAGTCCTCTAGGGACGGTGACTGGAAACACCATATATTTT; cdr3_aa: CASSPLGTVTGNTIYF
j_call: TRBJ2-2; d_call: .; clone_size: many; cdr3_length: 14; v_call: TRBV12-3/TRBV12-4; cdr3_nt: TGTGCCTTGGGTGGGGGGATGAACACCGGGGAGCTGTTTTTT; cdr3_aa: CALGGGMNTGELFF
j_call: TRBJ2-7; d_call: .; clone_size: .; cdr3_length: 16; v_call: TRBV5-6; cdr3_nt: TGTGCCAGCAGCTTGCGTGCTTCCACCAGCTCCTACGAGCAGTACTTC; cdr3_aa: CASSLRASTSSYEQYF
j_call: TRBJ2-3; d_call: .; clone_size: many; cdr3_length: 13; v_call: TRBV7-7; cdr3_nt: TGTGCCAGCTCACCATCGGGCACAGATACGCAGTATTTT; cdr3_aa: CASSPSGTDTQYF
j_call: TRBJ2-2; d_call: TRBD1; clone_size: few; cdr3_length: 15; v_call: TRBV12-3/TRBV12-4; cdr3_nt: TGTGCCAGCAGTCGCACGACAGGGAGCACCGGGGAGCTGTTTTTT; cdr3_aa: CASSRTTGSTGELFF
j_call: TRBJ2-3; d_call: .; clone_size: many; cdr3_length: 14; v_call: TRBV25-1; cdr3_nt: TGTGCCAGCAGTGATTCTAGCGTTTGGGATACGCAGTATTTT; cdr3_aa: CASSDSSVWDTQYF
j_call: TRBJ2-7; d_call: .; clone_size: few; cdr3_length: 12; v_call: TRBV29-1; cdr3_nt: TGCAGCGTTAGAAGGGCGTTCAGCGAGCAGTACTTC; cdr3_aa: CSVRRAFSEQYF
j_call: TRBJ2-5; d_call: .; clone_size: many; cdr3_length: 14; v_call: TRBV20-1; cdr3_nt: TGCAGTGCTCAGAGAGGGGGTCAGAGGGAGACCCAGTACTTC; cdr3_aa: CSAQRGGQRETQYF
j_call: TRBJ2-3; d_call: .; clone_size: .; cdr3_length: 12; v_call: TRBV7-2; cdr3_nt: TGTGCCAGCAGCCGTATGCGGGATACGCAGTATTTT; cdr3_aa: CASSRMRDTQYF
j_call: TRBJ1-1; d_call: .; clone_size: few; cdr3_length: 12; v_call: TRBV6-6; cdr3_nt: TGTGCCAGCAGTTACAGGGAAACTGAAGCTTTCTTT; cdr3_aa: CASSYRETEAFF
j_call: TRBJ1-3; d_call: .; clone_size: .; cdr3_length: 15; v_call: TRBV20-1; cdr3_nt: TGCAGTGCTAGAGATCCTCGGTCGACTGGAAACACCATATATTTT; cdr3_aa: CSARDPRSTGNTIYF